The 5 T cell receptor beta chains presented below share a single source sample, sequenced in a study of cytomegalovirus exposure and HLA in healthy donors. Method: immunoSEQ multiplex PCR; TCRdb's copy keeps in-frame clones and lacks some. This table has fewer than 150,000 clones, approximately 85% appearing once. Input material: PBMCs. These receptors were collected from a man between 18 and 29 years old in good health and CMV-seronegative.

The CDR3 region is CASSPRQGQGSYEQYF. For the CDR3, the DNA is TGCGCCAGCAGCCCCCGGCAGGGACAGGGGTCCTACGAGCAGTACTTC. The chain employs TRBV23-1 and TRBJ2-7; 10 bases are shared with TRBD1. TRBV23-1 is filed as an ORF, its function uncertain. J was trimmed by 1 base and V by 6 bases; bases with no gene match: 9. The CDR3 is 16 residues long.

The chain links TRBV6-6 to TRBJ1-5; TRBD1 matches at 7 bases. V was clipped by 6 bases and J by 5 bases; unmatched bases: 4. CDR1 is MNHNY and CDR2 is SVGAGI in the germline V gene (reference sequence). The CDR3 spans 13 residues. CDR3 bases: TGTGCCAGCAGGCCAACAGGGGATCAGCCCCAGCATTTT. Translating it yields CASRPTGDQPQHF.

The rearrangement joins TRBV27 to TRBJ2-2; 10 bases fit TRBD2. Germline CDR1 is MNHEY and CDR2 is SMNVEV (reference sequence). Germline trimming cut 0 bases from V and 0 bases from J; bases unmatched to any gene: 10. The CDR3 has 20 amino acids. The CDR3 spells CASSLSAYPGLATNTGELFF. The CDR3 DNA reads TGTGCCAGCAGTTTATCGGCATACCCGGGACTAGCGACGAACACCGGGGAGCTGTTTTTT.

The rearrangement uses TRBV7-2 and TRBJ2-7; the match to TRBD2 covers 8 bases. The germline V gene has CDR1 SGHTA and CDR2 FQGNSA. Unmatched junction bases numbered 2, after V lost 0 bases and J lost 1 base. The CDR3 contains 15 residues. CDR3 sequence: CASSLASGVSYEQYF. The CDR3 DNA sequence: TGTGCCAGCAGCTTAGCTAGCGGGGTTTCCTACGAGCAGTACTTC.

The chain links TRBV29-1 to TRBJ1-5, with D possibly being TRBD1 (6 bases). Trimming removed 6 bases at V and 1 base at J, with 22 bases between. CDR1 is SQVTM and CDR2 is ANQGSEA in the germline V gene. The CDR3 is 17 residues long. The CDR3 region is CSVTAPNRDGSNQPQHF. CDR3 in DNA: TGCAGCGTGACCGCCCCAAACAGGGACGGGAGCAATCAGCCCCAGCATTTT.